This TCR beta chain comes out of a study of blood T cell repertoires in COVID-19. Study-level information: T cells, B-cell-depleted T cells, or PBMCs supplied cDNA or gDNA.

Methods used by the authors: Estimated nucleated cell counts came from reference gene primer amplification. Assay: immunoSEQ multiplex PCR; the TCRdb copy retains only in-frame clones and omits some. The DNA gave D and trimming, while V, J and clone size come from that table. The top ten clones hold approximately 6.8% of a sample with about 110,000 clones, 88% of them seen once. V lost 4 bases and J lost 5; bases outside the gene matches: 11. The CDR3 contains 15 residues. Per the germline V gene, CDR1 is SGHRS and CDR2 is YFSETQ. The chain joins TRBV5-1 to TRBJ2-5; 7 bases are a match to TRBD1. The source material was peripheral blood. This TCR came from a man over 45 with active or convalescent COVID-19. The CDR3 protein is CASSARQGQRETQYF. CDR3 in DNA: TGCGCCAGCAGCGCCCGACAGGGTCAGAGGGAGACCCAGTACTTC.